The 6 T cell receptor beta chains below come from one sample, sequenced in a study of tissue T cells after allogeneic stem cell transplantation. The time point denotes: mouse harvest day 7 after allogeneic transplant. The graft held 10^6 splenic CD5+ T cells and 10^7 T-cell-depleted bone marrow cells. Produced via immunoSEQ multiplex PCR; TCRdb's table is partial and in-frame only. Of about 4,000 clones listed, around 50% were seen once; the top ten hold 6.3%. The sequencing input was gut tissue. The receptors were sampled from a female BALB/c mouse given C57BL/6 T cells with graft-versus-host disease after an allogeneic hematopoietic cell transplant.

This clone was detected once. Mouse names are used for the genes. The read terminates 1 residue ahead of where the CDR3 ends, so the germline J gene completes it. This chain links TRBV26 with TRBJ2-3; 7 positions match TRBD2. Trimming at V came to 3 bases and at J to 2 bases, leaving 5 bases not matched to a gene. The CDR3 has 15 residues. Germline V gene lookup returns CDR1 KGHPV and CDR2 FQNQEV (reference sequence). The DNA read from the CDR3 is TGTGCCAGCAGTCTTCACTGGGGAAATGCAGAAACGCTGTAT. Protein product: CASSLHWGNAETLY. The CDR3, in full, reads CASSLHWGNAETLYF.

In the case of this clone: The listed genes are named as in mouse. CDR3 DNA, as far as it was read: TGCTCCAGCAGTCAATCGACAGGGACCAACGAAAGATTATTT. This sequence encodes CSSSQSTGTNERLF. The CDR3, in full, reads CSSSQSTGTNERLFF. This rearrangement joins TRBV23 to TRBJ1-4; the tabulated D call, TRBD1, remains unverified against the DNA. The read stops 1 residue short of the end of the CDR3; the missing end is completed from the germline J gene. Germline CDR1 is KGHTA and CDR2 is FQNQQP. The CDR3 totals 15 residues.

A word on this clone: Mouse gene names and germline throughout. The CDR3 end lies 1 residue beyond the end of the read and is filled in from the germline J gene. This chain links TRBV24 with TRBJ2-5, with 9 bases lining up with TRBD2. CDR3 length equals 14 residues. Trimming removed 1 base from V and 6 bases from J; junction bases left unmatched: 2. Looked up from germline, CDR1 is KGHTA and CDR2 is FRNEEI. Incomplete CDR3 DNA: TGTGCCAGCAGTCTGTGGGGACTGGGTGACACCCAGTAC. It is translated as CASSLWGLGDTQY. The full-length CDR3 reads as CASSLWGLGDTQYF.

The table lists this clone with a few counts. Germline and genes: mouse. Read data end 1 residue before the CDR3 end; the end is taken from the germline J gene. This sequence joins TRBV23 and TRBJ1-1; TRBD1 reflects the table's D call only, with no check against the DNA. CDR1 and CDR2 from the germline V gene are KGHTA and FQNQQP. CDR3 length: 13 amino acids. The sequenced CDR3 bases are TGCTCCAGTCGGGACAGGGGGGACACAGAAGTCTTC. Translated, it gives CSSRDRGDTEVF. The whole CDR3 protein is CSSRDRGDTEVFF.

The sample holds one count of this clone. Gene labels here are mouse ones. The CDR3 goes on 1 residue after the read ends, and that part is filled in from the germline J gene. This chain connects TRBV19 to TRBJ2-3; 8 bases map to TRBD2. The CDR3 consists of 15 residues. Per the germline V gene, CDR1 is FNHDT and CDR2 is SITEND (reference sequence). V lost 5 bases, J lost 0 bases, and 5 bases stayed unmatched. The CDR3 protein is CASRLDWGSAETLYF. The sequenced CDR3 bases are TGTGCCAGCAGACTCGACTGGGGTAGTGCAGAAACGCTGTAT.

As for this clone: Mouse gene names and germline throughout. The read is 1 residue too short to cover the CDR3 end, so that end is filled in from the germline J gene. The chain is built from TRBV23 and TRBJ2-4; the DNA was not used to check the table's D call, TRBD1. Germline V lookup: CDR1 KGHTA, CDR2 FQNQQP. This CDR3 is 14 amino acids long. This CDR3 is CSSSQQGSQNTLYF. The sequenced CDR3 bases are TGCTCCAGCAGTCAACAGGGTAGTCAAAACACCTTGTAC.